This T cell receptor (beta chain) was recovered during a study of patients and donors after allogeneic stem cell transplantation. TCRdb analysed the RT-PCR reads with MiXCR anew, one entry per CDR3 protein. The sample has roughly 230,000 distinct CDR3 sequences, less than 15% seen once. Germline CDR1 and CDR2: MNHEY and SVGEGT. The V gene lost 5 bases and the J gene lost 0 bases, with 14 bases spanning the gap. The CDR3 consists of 15 residues. The chain uses TRBV6-2 or TRBV6-3 and TRBJ2-7; D is perhaps TRBD2 (6 bases). The origin of this receptor is a human donor who was either an allogeneic HSCT recipient or a stem cell or donor lymphocyte infusion donor (not recorded which). It is not recorded whose cells these are; they may come from a transplant donor. Sequenced material: blood, either unsorted or a sorted T cell fraction (not recorded which). The CDR3 coding sequence is TGTGCCAGCAGTCTCCGGTCTAGCGTCTCCTACGAGCAGTACTTC. It is translated as CASSLRSSVSYEQYF.